This is a list of T cell receptor beta chains from one sample in a study of T cell responses to AZD1222 COVID-19 vaccine. Produced via immunoSEQ multiplex PCR; TCRdb's table is partial and in-frame only. The table lists some 100,000 clones, more than 70% of them singletons, with over 15% in the top ten. Sequences were derived from peripheral blood, sampled on day 0 of AZD1222 vaccination. These receptors all stem from an adult in good health. Each CDR3 is given without its conserved first and last residue. A D gene is named only where the DNA matches it firmly.

J	D	V	CDR3
TRBJ1-6	-	TRBV7-9	ASSPGWGGPVNSPLH
TRBJ2-3	TRBD2	TRBV12-3/TRBV12-4	ASTSGRLNTQY
TRBJ2-2	-	TRBV5-1	ASSLVSRNTGELF
TRBJ1-1	-	TRBV4-3	ASSQALVGGTEAF
TRBJ1-4	-	TRBV5-1	ASSSTRVEEKLF
TRBJ2-2	-	TRBV9	ASSERPGPRTGELF
TRBJ2-3	TRBD2	TRBV5-1	ASSMGLAVSSTDTQY
TRBJ1-2	-	TRBV10-3	AISAPGNYGYT
TRBJ2-7	-	TRBV5-1	ASSDGNTYEQY
TRBJ1-5	-	TRBV27	ASSLRGNQPQH
TRBJ1-4	-	TRBV5-1	ASSLVTGPGEKLF
TRBJ1-1	TRBD1	TRBV30	AVRSGQGYTEAF
TRBJ2-1	TRBD2	TRBV18	ASSPPRGGDGLGEQF
TRBJ1-6	-	TRBV10-3	AISDRGDSNSPLH
TRBJ1-2	-	TRBV7-2	ASTARREFGLNYGYT
TRBJ2-1	-	TRBV7-2	ASSLLSLGQF
TRBJ1-4	-	TRBV19	ASSSPTVTSEKLF
TRBJ2-7	TRBD2	TRBV7-2	ASKLRGGSYEQY
TRBJ1-2	-	TRBV7-9	ASSPTGGSYGYT
TRBJ2-1	TRBD1	TRBV30	AWSLYGAGQGYNEQF
TRBJ1-1	TRBD1	TRBV3-1/TRBV3-2	ASSQNTGQEAF
TRBJ1-6	-	TRBV6-1	ASSEAPVYNSPLH
TRBJ1-4	TRBD1	TRBV11-3	ASSLGQRNEKLF
TRBJ2-6	-	TRBV4-2	ASSQENRHTRSGANVLT
TRBJ2-1	TRBD2	TRBV29-1	SAPLAGVANEQF
TRBJ1-1	TRBD1	TRBV5-4	ASSIPDRVGAF
TRBJ1-4	-	TRBV2	ASRTELIEKLF
TRBJ2-7	TRBD1	TRBV4-2	ASSQRTGGYEQY
TRBJ1-5	TRBD1	TRBV27	ASSLTGQSNQPQH
TRBJ1-5	TRBD1	TRBV7-8	ASSLGGGTGGQPQH
TRBJ1-5	-	TRBV28	ASSPFLYSNQPQH
TRBJ1-6	TRBD1	TRBV7-9	ASSQDRGNSPLH
TRBJ2-1	-	TRBV18	ASSREMGSFSYNEQF
TRBJ1-2	-	TRBV18	ASSPDSAYGYT
TRBJ2-5	TRBD1	TRBV5-1	ASSLAGQGVGETQY
TRBJ2-3	TRBD1	TRBV5-1	ASSWVEGQGVTDTQY
TRBJ2-1	-	TRBV11-2	ASSLGGGVF
TRBJ2-1	-	TRBV27	ASSYRPRLRNSYNEQF
TRBJ1-2	TRBD1	TRBV6-6	ASSTGTGTYGYT